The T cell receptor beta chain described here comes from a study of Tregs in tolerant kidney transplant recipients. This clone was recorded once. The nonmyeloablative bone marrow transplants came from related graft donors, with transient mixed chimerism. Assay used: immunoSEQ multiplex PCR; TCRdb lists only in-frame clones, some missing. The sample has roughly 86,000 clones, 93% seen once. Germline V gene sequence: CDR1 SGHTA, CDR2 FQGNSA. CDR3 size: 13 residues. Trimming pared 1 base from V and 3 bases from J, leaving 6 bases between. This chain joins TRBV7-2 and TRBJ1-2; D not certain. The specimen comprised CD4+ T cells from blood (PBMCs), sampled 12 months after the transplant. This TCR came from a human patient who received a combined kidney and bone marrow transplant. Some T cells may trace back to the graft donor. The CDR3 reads CASSLGAYYGYTF. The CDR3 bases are TGTGCCAGCAGCTTAGGGGCATACTATGGCTACACCTTC.